This T cell receptor (beta chain) derives from a study of technical replicates of blood from a handful of donors. CDR1 SQVTM and CDR2 ANQGSEA come from the germline V gene. The CDR3 length is 13 residues. Trimming stripped 6 bases from V and 2 bases from J, with 13 bases between. Sequencing used immunoSEQ multiplex PCR; TCRdb keeps in-frame clones, though not all of them. Of 75,000 to 100,000 clones detected, about 95% appear once; the ten largest clones hold approximately 0.26%. The count of this clone is one. The sequencing input was T cells isolated from PBMCs. The V gene is TRBV29-1, the J gene TRBJ1-1; a possible D gene is TRBD1 (6 bases). This TCR was recovered from a human donor in good health. The CDR3 sequence is CSVTQGTNTEAFF. In DNA, the CDR3 is TGCAGCGTAACACAGGGAACCAACACTGAAGCTTTCTTT.